Sequencing of this T cell receptor (beta chain) was carried out in a study of early T cells in non-severe SARS-CoV-2 infection. On the study more broadly: Sequencing input comprised bulk RNA from unsorted whole blood; chain pairing was not available.

This clonotype was seen once. Its antigen remains unidentified. Germline loops: CDR1 PRHDT, CDR2 FYEKMQ (reference sequence). This CDR3 region has 16 residues. Trimming at V came to 3 bases and at J to 2 bases, leaving 7 bases not matched to a gene. Findings of the study overall: Comparison of clonotypes with VDJdb favored anti-spike CD8 responses while missing private and CD4 specificities.

Each cDNA molecule carried a unique molecular identifier. Via MiXCR, TCRdb re-called the 5' RACE reads, giving one row per CDR3 protein. The sample yields around 53,000 distinct CDR3 sequences, around 12% seen once. The V and J genes are TRBV13 and TRBJ2-1; the match to TRBD2 covers 7 bases. The sequenced sample was whole blood, obtained at baseline. The TCR sequence derives from an adult who was a healthcare worker with PCR-confirmed SARS-CoV-2 infection or an uninfected control (not recorded which). The CDR3 is CASSLELGGTYNEQFF. The CDR3 DNA reads as TGTGCCAGCAGCTTGGAGTTGGGAGGGACCTACAATGAGCAGTTCTTC.